Presented here are 5 T cell receptor beta chains from one specimen sequenced in a study of cytomegalovirus exposure and HLA in healthy donors. A multiplex PCR was run with 60 Vbeta primers and 13 Jbeta primers. Clones were read by immunoSEQ multiplex PCR, and TCRdb kept only the in-frame ones, dropping some. Among approximately 130,000 clones, 70% to 85% were seen once, and the ten largest hold 2.7%. Input material: PBMCs. The receptors originated from a boy aged 2 to 10 in good health and CMV-seronegative.

The DNA for the CDR3 is TGTGCCTGGAGTGTACGCAGGGTAGATCAGCCCCAGCATTTT. Translation: CAWSVRRVDQPQHF. The genes are TRBV30 and TRBJ1-5; maybe TRBD1 (5 bases). The CDR3 runs 14 residues. Trimming cost V 0 bases and J 5 bases, with 11 bases left between them. Germline V gene lookup returns CDR1 GTSNPN and CDR2 SVGIG (reference sequence).

The chain employs TRBV11-2 and TRBJ2-3; TRBD2 aligns across 7 bases. V shed 4 bases, J shed 9 bases, and the junction held 4 bases outside the gene matches. This CDR3 contains 12 residues. Germline values: CDR1 SGHAT, CDR2 FQNNGV. As DNA, the CDR3 is TGTGCCAGCAGCTCGACTAGCATGACGCAGTATTTT. Translated, it gives CASSSTSMTQYF. Filled out from reference TRBV11-2 and TRBJ2-3, the complete variable domain reads EAGVAQSPRYKIIEKRQSVAFWCNPISGHATLYWYQQILGQGPKLLIQFQNNGVVDDSQLPKDRFSAERLKGVDSTLKIQPAKLEDSAVYLCASSSTSMTQYFGPGTRLTVL.

This clone showed up just a few times. V and J are TRBV10-3 and TRBJ2-3; D may be TRBD1 (6 bases). The CDR3 covers 16 residues. V was clipped by 3 bases and J by 6 bases, with 19 bases between them. Germline V gene lookup returns CDR1 ENHRY and CDR2 SYGVKD. The CDR3 loop is CAISDRTAKSWDTQYF. The DNA for the CDR3 is TGTGCCATCAGTGATCGGACAGCTAAAAGTTGGGATACGCAGTATTTT.

This clone was recorded only once. The junction does not match germline at one end; this may be a read error. The J gene is TRBJ2-7, the V gene TRBV7-9; D might be TRBD1 (6 bases). The germline gives CDR1 SEHNR, CDR2 FQNEAQ (reference sequence). The CDR3 covers 13 residues. Here the CDR3 DNA reads TGTTCCAGCAGCTTAGCACAGGGTTACGAGCAGTACTTC. Residues: CSSSLAQGYEQYF.

This clone was seen a handful of times. The chain links TRBV11-3 to TRBJ2-1; 11 nucleotides align to TRBD2. The CDR3 consists of 17 residues. CDR1 and CDR2 from the germline V gene are SGHNT and YENEEA. V shed 1 base, J shed 7 bases, and the junction held 9 bases outside the gene matches. The CDR3 sequence: CASSLGPLAGAKNEQFF. The CDR3 region has the DNA TGTGCCAGCAGCTTAGGCCCACTAGCGGGGGCGAAGAATGAGCAGTTCTTC.